One sample yielded the 22 T cell receptor beta chains listed below, sequenced in a study of blood T cell repertoires in COVID-19. TCRdb's table, derived via immunoSEQ multiplex PCR, lists solely in-frame clones and lacks some. Among around 150,000 clones, approximately 86% were seen once, and the ten largest hold roughly 7%. Sequenced sample: peripheral blood. The receptors originated from a woman aged 40 to 50 with COVID-19, enrolled during active disease.

This clone is hyperexpanded. This chain joins TRBV6-5 and TRBJ1-1, with TRBD1 identical over 9 bases. V was clipped by 6 bases and J by 4 bases; unmatched bases: 3. The CDR3 totals 13 residues. Germline CDR1 MNHEY, CDR2 SVGAGI. CDR3 protein: CASRKQGATEAFF. CDR3 in DNA: TGTGCCAGCAGGAAACAGGGGGCCACTGAAGCTTTCTTT.

The sample holds a few counts of this clone. In DNA, the CDR3 is TGTGCCAGCAGCCAGTACTTGAACACTGAAGCTTTCTTT. This codes for CASSQYLNTEAFF. The V and J genes are TRBV3-1 (or the pseudogene TRBV3-2) and TRBJ1-1; D not resolved. The V gene's germline CDR1 is LGHDT and CDR2 YNNKEL (reference sequence). CDR3 length equals 13 residues. Deletions cut 3 bases from V and 0 bases from J, with 5 bases between.

The chain is built from TRBV6-6 and TRBJ1-4, with 9 bases that match TRBD1. The trim removed 6 bases at V and 8 bases at J, leaving 13 bases unmatched. The CDR3 consists of 16 residues. Germline V gene sequence: CDR1 MNHNY, CDR2 SVGAGI (reference sequence). The CDR3 DNA reads TGTGCCAGCAGCCCAGAAGTGGGACAGGGAGGAGAAAAACTGTTTTTT. Amino acid sequence: CASSPEVGQGGEKLFF.

The V gene is TRBV30, the J gene TRBJ1-1; possible D gene TRBD1, 5 bases. The CDR3 runs 14 residues. V was cut by 0 bases and J by 5 bases, with 13 bases left in between. Germline V gene lookup returns CDR1 GTSNPN and CDR2 SVGIG (reference sequence). The CDR3 region has the DNA TGTGCCTGGAGTGTTGGGGCAGGCTTAACTGAAGCTTTCTTT. Amino acids: CAWSVGAGLTEAFF.

The chain recombines TRBV6-5 with TRBJ2-7; unclear D gene. V was cut by 6 bases and J by 0 bases, with 12 bases left in between. Per germline, CDR1 MNHEY and CDR2 SVGAGI. The CDR3 contains 14 residues. This CDR3 reads CASSRVRLSYEQYF. For the CDR3, the DNA is TGTGCCAGCAGCCGGGTCCGTCTCTCCTACGAGCAGTACTTC.

This clone was detected only once. J is TRBJ1-5 and V is TRBV19; TRBD1 agrees at 7 bases. The germline gives CDR1 LNHDA, CDR2 SQIVND (reference sequence). Trimming took 1 base from V and 7 from J; bases not matched to a gene: 7. The CDR3 has 15 amino acids. The DNA of the CDR3 is TGTGCCAGTAGTATAGGCCGGGCAGGGGGACAGCCCCAGCATTTT. It codes for CASSIGRAGGQPQHF.

The V call is TRBV5-6, the J call TRBJ1-1, with 7 bases matching TRBD1. The trim removed 5 bases at V and 6 bases at J, leaving 10 bases unmatched. Germline V gives CDR1 SGHDT, CDR2 YYEEEE. The CDR3 sequence is 14 residues long. CDR3 in DNA: TGTGCCAGCAGTTCAAATTACAGGGGCTCTGAAGCTTTCTTT. Amino acid sequence: CASSSNYRGSEAFF.

The table lists this clone with a few counts. The CDR3 loop is CASSLVQGNSPLHF. The CDR3, as DNA: TGTGCCAGCAGCTTGGTACAGGGAAATTCACCCCTCCACTTT. The rearrangement uses TRBV5-4 and TRBJ1-6, with TRBD1 as a possible D gene (6 bases). Per germline, CDR1 SGHNT and CDR2 YYREEE (reference sequence). This CDR3 has 14 amino acids. Trimming removed 0 bases from V and 7 bases from J, with 8 bases in between.

The V call is TRBV10-3, the J call TRBJ1-1; D gene ambiguous. Germline CDR1 is ENHRY and CDR2 is SYGVKD. This CDR3 contains 12 residues. Trimming took off 6 bases at V and 0 bases at J, with 5 bases between the two ends. CDR3 sequence: CAIRDMNTEAFF. CDR3 coding DNA: TGTGCCATCAGAGACATGAACACTGAAGCTTTCTTT.

The CDR3 sequence is CAAQLTLSTDTQYF. The DNA for the CDR3 is TGTGCCGCCCAACTCACTTTGAGCACAGATACGCAGTATTTT. This chain connects TRBV6-6 to TRBJ2-3; D is unresolved. CDR3 size: 14 residues. Per germline, CDR1 MNHNY and CDR2 SVGAGI (reference sequence). V was cut by 11 bases and J by 0 bases, with 15 bases left in between.

The rearrangement links TRBV27 to TRBJ2-7; weak D call: TRBD2 (6 bases). Between the trimmed V and J ends, which lost 4 bases and 7 bases, there was a span of 23 bases. Germline CDR1 MNHEY, CDR2 SMNVEV (reference sequence). The CDR3 has 16 amino acids. This CDR3 is CASSWGDGQISGEQYF. For the CDR3, the DNA is TGTGCCAGCAGTTGGGGGGACGGGCAGATCTCCGGAGAGCAGTACTTC.

The CDR3 sequence: CAISAEGGPWYEQFF. CDR3 DNA: TGTGCCATCAGTGCTGAGGGGGGGCCTTGGTATGAGCAGTTCTTC. The chain combines TRBV10-3 with TRBJ2-1; TRBD2 is a possible D gene (7 bases). CDR3 length: 15 amino acids. Germline-derived CDR1 and CDR2 are ENHRY and SYGVKD. V was trimmed by 4 bases and J by 8 bases, leaving 18 bases between them.

This clone was detected many times. The V and J genes are TRBV10-2 and TRBJ1-1; D is uncertain. Germline V lookup: CDR1 WSHSY, CDR2 SAAADI. The CDR3 covers 11 residues. Trimming removed 7 bases from V and 5 bases from J, with 8 bases in between. CDR3 sequence (DNA): TGCGCCAGCATTAGCGGGACTGAAGCTTTCTTT. This codes for CASISGTEAFF.

This chain links TRBV27 with TRBJ1-2, with 10 positions matching TRBD1. CDR3 size: 13 residues. V was pared by 8 bases and J by 8 bases, with 8 bases of the junction left unmatched. Germline loops: CDR1 MNHEY, CDR2 SMNVEV (reference sequence). CDR3 residues: CASATGGARGYTF. In DNA form, the CDR3 reads TGTGCCAGCGCGACAGGGGGCGCAAGGGGCTACACCTTC.

The chain recombines TRBV5-1 with TRBJ1-1; D gene ambiguous. V lost 0 bases and J 1 base, leaving 10 bases between the germline ends. There are 15 residues in the CDR3. Germline V gene lookup returns CDR1 SGHRS and CDR2 YFSETQ. This chain's CDR3 is CASSLVGVSNTEAFF. The CDR3 DNA reads TGCGCCAGCAGCTTGGTCGGGGTTTCGAACACTGAAGCTTTCTTT.

The chain couples TRBV27 to TRBJ2-3; D is possibly TRBD2 (6 bases). Trimming pared 3 bases from V and 5 bases from J, leaving 15 bases between. Looked up from germline, CDR1 is MNHEY and CDR2 is SMNVEV (reference sequence). The CDR3 has 15 amino acids. CDR3 sequence reads: CASSFIREWGDTQYF. CDR3 coding DNA: TGTGCCAGCAGTTTTATTCGGGAGTGGGGAGATACGCAGTATTTT.

The CDR3 loop is CASSLETGGTSTDTQYF. The CDR3 DNA reads TGTGCCAGCAGCTTGGAAACGGGGGGGACTAGCACAGATACGCAGTATTTT. The chain couples TRBV11-2 to TRBJ2-3; 8 bases fit TRBD2. The CDR3 has 17 amino acids. V gave up 3 bases and J gave up 0 bases; unmatched junction bases: 8. The germline CDR1 and CDR2 sequences are SGHAT and FQNNGV. The full variable domain, its missing parts supplied by reference TRBV11-2 and TRBJ2-3, is EAGVAQSPRYKIIEKRQSVAFWCNPISGHATLYWYQQILGQGPKLLIQFQNNGVVDDSQLPKDRFSAERLKGVDSTLKIQPAKLEDSAVYLCASSLETGGTSTDTQYFGPGTRLTVL.

The CDR3 is CASRHAGTSSDTQYF. CDR3 bases: TGTGCCAGCAGACACGCCGGGACTAGCTCGGATACGCAGTATTTT. The J gene is TRBJ2-3, the V gene TRBV5-5; 9 positions agree with TRBD2. The CDR3 is 15 residues long. The V gene's germline CDR1 is SGHKS and CDR2 YYEKEE (reference sequence). Trimming at V came to 5 bases and at J to 6 bases, leaving 10 bases not matched to a gene.

The rearrangement uses TRBV5-6 and TRBJ2-1; 8 nucleotides agree with TRBD2. With 4 bases clipped from V and 5 bases from J, the junction kept 8 bases outside the gene matches. This CDR3 region has 15 residues. Germline CDR1 and CDR2: SGHDT and YYEEEE. The CDR3 DNA reads as TGTGCCAGCAGCCCCACCTCGGGACTAGACAATGAGCAGTTCTTC. It is translated as CASSPTSGLDNEQFF.

V is TRBV6-6 and J is TRBJ2-5; D may be TRBD2 (6 bases). The V end was cut by 6 bases, the J end by 7 bases, with 18 bases between. The CDR3 is 14 residues long. CDR1 MNHNY and CDR2 SVGAGI come from the germline V gene (reference sequence). The CDR3 DNA reads TGTGCCAGCAGCACATCGGGGGAGATGGCGACCCAGTACTTC. It codes for CASSTSGEMATQYF.

The chain uses TRBV10-2 and TRBJ1-2, with D possibly matching TRBD1 (6 bases). Trimming removed 3 bases at V and 4 bases at J, with 12 bases between. The CDR3 consists of 14 residues. CDR1 is WSHSY and CDR2 is SAAADI in the germline V gene. The chain's CDR3 is CASSDTGITYGYTF. DNA of the CDR3: TGCGCCAGCAGTGATACAGGGATCACCTATGGCTACACCTTC.

J is TRBJ1-2 and V is TRBV30; no firm D call. CDR1 GTSNPN and CDR2 SVGIG come from the germline V gene (reference sequence). The germline V and J ends were trimmed by 4 bases and 3 bases, with 12 bases remaining between them. This CDR3 region has 13 residues. This CDR3 is CAWIWENDYGYTF. CDR3 bases: TGTGCCTGGATATGGGAGAACGACTATGGCTACACCTTC.